The 21 T cell receptor beta chains below were found in one sample sequenced in a study of cytomegalovirus exposure and HLA in healthy donors. Vbeta (60) and Jbeta (13) primers were used in the PCR. TCRdb's table, derived via immunoSEQ multiplex PCR, lists solely in-frame clones and lacks some. The sample records 150,000 to 200,000 clones, roughly 85% being singletons. What was sequenced was PBMCs. These receptors originate from a woman in her forties or fifties in good health and CMV-seropositive.

J is TRBJ2-7 and V is TRBV6-1; 8 nucleotides agree with TRBD2. CDR3 length: 13 residues. Trimming cost V 6 bases and J 3 bases; bases outside gene matches: 4. CDR1 and CDR2 (germline): MNHNS, SASEGT. The DNA for the CDR3 is TGTGCCAGCAGCACTAGCGGATTCTACGAGCAGTACTTC. Its protein is CASSTSGFYEQYF.

The chain carries TRBV6-1 and TRBJ1-4, with D unresolved. V was clipped by 7 bases and J by 4 bases, with 7 bases between them. The CDR3 has 12 residues. CDR1 is MNHNS and CDR2 is SASEGT in the germline V gene. CDR3: CASKLGNEKLFF. For the CDR3, the DNA is TGTGCCAGCAAACTCGGTAATGAAAAACTGTTTTTT.

The J gene is TRBJ2-3, the V gene TRBV19; D is uncertain. The CDR3 contains 14 residues. The ends were cut back, 6 bases at V and 2 bases at J, with 12 bases in the middle. Germline V gene sequence: CDR1 LNHDA, CDR2 SQIVND (reference sequence). The CDR3 nucleotides are TGTGCCAGTAGACACGAGACAAACACAGATACGCAGTATTTT. It encodes CASRHETNTDTQYF.

This clone was counted only a few times. V is TRBV19 and J is TRBJ2-3, with TRBD1 as a possible D gene (5 bases). The CDR3 contains 14 residues. Germline assignment: CDR1 LNHDA and CDR2 SQIVND (reference sequence). V was cut by 9 bases and J by 2 bases, with 15 bases left in between. The CDR3 sequence: CASTLGRATDTQYF. For the CDR3, the DNA is TGTGCCAGCACCCTCGGCAGGGCCACAGATACGCAGTATTTT. Using reference TRBV19 and TRBJ2-3 for the parts outside the CDR3, the full variable domain is DGGITQSPKYLFRKEGQNVTLSCEQNLNHDAMYWYRQDPGQGLRLIYYSQIVNDFQKGDIAEGYSVSREKKESFPLTVTSAQKNPTAFYLCASTLGRATDTQYFGPGTRLTVL.

The J gene is TRBJ2-5, the V gene TRBV29-1; D gene uncertain. Trimming took off 6 bases at V and 4 bases at J, with 6 bases between the two ends. The CDR3 is 10 amino acids. Germline CDR1 and CDR2: SQVTM and ANQGSEA. CDR3 amino acids: CSVFSETQYF. The CDR3 region has the DNA TGCAGCGTATTCTCAGAGACCCAGTACTTC.

The chain links TRBV6-5 to TRBJ2-5; TRBD1 aligns across 7 bases. This CDR3 is 13 amino acids long. J lost 4 bases, V lost 6 bases, and 5 bases had no gene match. Per the germline V gene, CDR1 is MNHEY and CDR2 is SVGAGI. CDR3 nucleotides: TGTGCCAGCAGACAAAGGGGGCTAGAGACCCAGTACTTC. Translated, it gives CASRQRGLETQYF.

With respect to this clone: The sample has other DNA sequences that encode this CDR3 too. V gene TRBV18 combines with J gene TRBJ2-5; D possibly corresponds to TRBD2 (5 bases). The CDR3 spans 14 residues. Germline V lookup: CDR1 KGHSH, CDR2 LQKENI. V lost 2 bases to trimming and J lost 1 base, with 8 bases between them. CDR3 region: CASSPSGVQETQYF. In DNA form, the CDR3 reads TGTGCCAGCTCACCATCCGGGGTCCAAGAGACCCAGTACTTC.

This clone was seen a few times. The V and J genes are TRBV6-6 and TRBJ1-1, with no clear D. V was shortened by 6 bases and J by 9 bases, with 14 bases between the two germline ends. From germline, CDR1 is MNHNY and CDR2 SVGAGI (reference sequence). The CDR3 has 12 amino acids. CDR3 in amino acids: CASSPGSEQAFF. The CDR3, as DNA: TGTGCCAGCAGCCCCGGGTCAGAACAAGCTTTCTTT.

The rearrangement uses TRBV11-2 and TRBJ1-2; TRBD1 is a possible D gene (5 bases). This CDR3 region has 14 residues. Germline V gives CDR1 SGHAT, CDR2 FQNNGV. Trimming took off 5 bases at V and 2 bases at J, with 12 bases between the two ends. The CDR3 DNA is TGTGCCAGCAGCCCCCGCAGGGCAAACTATGGCTACACCTTC. Encoded protein: CASSPRRANYGYTF.

In DNA form, the CDR3 reads TGTGCCTGGAACGCCGGGACAGGGTGGACTGAAGCTTTCTTT. It codes for CAWNAGTGWTEAFF. The chain links TRBV30 to TRBJ1-1; 9 bases fit TRBD1. This CDR3 has 14 residues. Losses at the gene ends were 4 bases for V and 5 bases for J; bases not matched to a gene: 8. Germline values: CDR1 GTSNPN, CDR2 SVGIG (reference sequence).

This chain uses TRBV27 with TRBJ2-7; the match to TRBD2 covers 14 bases. J lost 6 bases, V lost 2 bases, and 3 bases had no gene match. Germline V gene data show CDR1 as MNHEY and CDR2 as SMNVEV (reference sequence). The CDR3 sequence is 15 residues long. The CDR3 nucleotides read TGTGCCAGCAGTTTAACAGGACTAGCGGGGGGCGAGCAGTACTTC. Encoded protein: CASSLTGLAGGEQYF.

This sequence joins TRBV30 and TRBJ1-2, with D tentatively TRBD1 (5 bases). The V gene lost 5 bases and the J gene lost 2 bases, with 12 bases spanning the gap. Germline V lookup: CDR1 GTSNPN, CDR2 SVGIG (reference sequence). CDR3 size: 13 residues. The CDR3 bases are TGTGCCTGGGTGGGGGGGTCCAACTATGGCTACACCTTC. Its translation is CAWVGGSNYGYTF.

The chain couples TRBV4-3 to TRBJ1-1, with D perhaps TRBD1 (5 bases). This CDR3 has 17 amino acids. In germline, CDR1 is LGHNA, CDR2 YSLEER. Between the trimmed V and J ends, which lost 0 bases and 0 bases, there was a span of 14 bases. This chain's CDR3 is CASSQDFGGGMNTEAFF. The DNA for the CDR3 is TGCGCCAGCAGCCAAGACTTCGGGGGTGGGATGAACACTGAAGCTTTCTTT.

J is TRBJ2-7 and V is TRBV18, with D possibly being TRBD2 (5 bases). The CDR3 has 15 residues. Trimming cost V 2 bases and J 3 bases, with 14 bases left between them. Germline V gene sequence: CDR1 KGHSH, CDR2 LQKENI. The CDR3 bases are TGTGCCAGCTCACCAGGGGAGACCAGCGGCTACGAGCAGTACTTC. The encoded protein is CASSPGETSGYEQYF.

The table lists this clone with a count of one. This sequence joins TRBV27 and TRBJ1-1, with a weak D call TRBD1 (5 bases). CDR3 length equals 14 residues. CDR1 and CDR2 from the germline V gene are MNHEY and SMNVEV (reference sequence). V was cut by 8 bases and J by 1 base, with 14 bases left in between. The CDR3 DNA reads as TGTGCCAGCTCCTTAATGGGGCCGAACACTGAAGCTTTCTTT. Its protein is CASSLMGPNTEAFF.

The chain couples TRBV19 to TRBJ1-4; tentative D call: TRBD1 (5 bases). CDR3 length: 15 residues. V lost 5 bases to trimming and J lost 0 bases, with 10 bases between them. Germline V gene sequence: CDR1 LNHDA, CDR2 SQIVND (reference sequence). The CDR3 sequence: CASSVTGPTNEKLFF. The CDR3 coding sequence is TGTGCCAGTAGTGTTACAGGTCCAACTAATGAAAAACTGTTTTTT.

This sequence joins TRBV16 and TRBJ2-6; D ambiguous. The germline V and J ends were trimmed by 2 bases and 6 bases, with 11 bases remaining between them. The CDR3 covers 15 residues. Per germline, CDR1 KGHSY and CDR2 FQNENV. For the CDR3, the DNA is TGTGCCAGCAGCCAAGCGGCAGTAAAGGCCAACGTCCTGACTTTC. Amino acid sequence: CASSQAAVKANVLTF.

The chain recombines TRBV7-2 with TRBJ2-3; 7 bases map to TRBD1. With 5 bases clipped from V and 4 bases from J, the junction kept 3 bases outside the gene matches. This CDR3 comprises 13 residues. Germline-derived CDR1 and CDR2 are SGHTA and FQGNSA. The CDR3 is CASSLDRADTQYF. CDR3 DNA sequence: TGTGCCAGCAGCCTCGACAGGGCAGATACGCAGTATTTT.

The chain joins TRBV5-1 to TRBJ2-1; no firm D call. CDR1 SGHRS and CDR2 YFSETQ come from the germline V gene. This CDR3 has 14 residues. V was cut by 0 bases and J by 5 bases, with 9 bases left in between. The CDR3, as DNA: TGCGCCAGCAGCTTGGCCGGTCTGGACAATGAGCAGTTCTTC. Protein sequence: CASSLAGLDNEQFF.

The chain carries TRBV5-1 and TRBJ2-5, with 10 bases lining up with TRBD2. With V trimmed by 0 bases and J by 4 bases, 6 bases remained unmatched. CDR1 is SGHRS and CDR2 is YFSETQ in the germline V gene. CDR3 length equals 16 residues. DNA of the CDR3: TGCGCCAGCAGCTTGGCCTCGCGACTAGCGGGAGAGACCCAGTACTTC. Residues: CASSLASRLAGETQYF.

About this clone itself: This same CDR3 is encoded by further DNA sequences in the sample. The chain employs TRBV5-1 and TRBJ2-2; D may be TRBD2 (5 bases). From germline, CDR1 is SGHRS and CDR2 YFSETQ. This CDR3 region has 14 residues. Trimming took off 0 bases at V and 5 bases at J, with 8 bases between the two ends. Here the CDR3 DNA reads TGCGCCAGCAGCTTGGATCCGGGGACCGGGGAGCTGTTTTTT. It yields the protein CASSLDPGTGELFF.